This T cell receptor (beta chain) originates from a study of blood T cell repertoires in COVID-19 (dated by TCRdb to about 2020). About the study as a whole: Collaborator samples came from the United States, Italy and Spain and covered acute and convalescent phases of COVID-19. Subjects who had been exposed to COVID-19, were actively infected with it, or had recovered from it provided the deeply sampled blood TCRbeta repertoires that made up the dataset. The sample metadata nearly always contained a de-identified subject ID, COVID-19 status, age in years and sex. The material from the prospective study consisted of cDNA or gDNA derived from T cells, B-cell-depleted T cells, or PBMCs. Where HLA class I and class II types were available, the types were taken from metadata supplied by the sample provider, not from assay-based typing. The repertoires were released in a freely available public database meant as a resource for research on the immune response to SARS-CoV-2. Samples came from the ongoing ImmuneRACE study (first 160 participants) plus 1,254 subjects from 6 global collaborators.

Collaborating institutions collected whole blood in K2EDTA tubes following their own protocols. For TCRbeta analysis, collaborator samples were shipped as frozen whole blood, as isolated PBMCs, or as DNA extracted from either sample type. On this clone: Which antigen it targets is not known. It has no much larger one-base neighbor in the sample; base qualities were not kept.

TCRbeta CDR3 regions were amplified from genomic DNA by means of the immunoSEQ Assay, a bias-controlled multiplex PCR. The paper's data handling went like this. Nucleated cell counts per sample were estimated from amplification of reference gene primers within the assay. To quantify the absolute abundance of each unique TCRbeta CDR3 rearrangement, sequence reads were collapsed and filtered. For each sample, productive Simpson clonality was calculated by taking the square root of Simpson's diversity index across productive rearrangements. Entries here come from immuneACCESS through TCRdb and include only in-frame sequences with V and J called. Some clones fail to appear in such tables; in the studies checked, an unresolved V gene covers under half of the shortfall, and the cause of the remainder is unknown. D and trimming come from the DNA, and the V and J calls and clone size come from that table. The sample table shows about 52,000 clones, and roughly four fifths are seen once. The ten largest clones add up to just under 7% of the sample.

Overall study results and their limits: Clinical and demographic metadata were provided uncurated, with the amount varying by source and participant.

The receptor's source is a man between 65 and 79 years old with active COVID-19. The sample was peripheral blood.

The bases read TGTGCCAGCAGCCAGGGGACAGGAGGGGAGCAGTACTTC. Its product reads: CASSQGTGGEQYF. The chain is made from TRBV7-6 and TRBJ2-7, and TRBD1 matches 8 of the central bases. The CDR3, cysteine through phenylalanine, is 13 amino acids long. Only the CDR3 DNA stays, 39 bases, in frame from base 1. V loses 5 bases at its end and J loses 7 bases; junction bases beyond the gene matches: 7. Via the germline V gene, CDR1 is SGHVS and CDR2 FNYEAQ.